These 24 T cell receptor beta chains share one sample of origin, sequenced in a study of T cell responses to AZD1222 COVID-19 vaccine. Sequencing was performed with immunoSEQ multiplex PCR; in TCRdb, only in-frame clones are kept and a portion is missing. Of more than 85,000 clones listed, 65% to 90% are singletons. The sample consisted of peripheral blood, taken on day 0 of AZD1222 vaccination. These receptor sequences come from an adult in good health.

The chain combines TRBV2 with TRBJ2-3; TRBD2 is a possible D gene (6 bases). Deletions cut 5 bases from V and 5 bases from J, with 20 bases between. The length of the CDR3 is 16 residues. The V gene's germline CDR1 is SNHLY and CDR2 FYNNEI. The CDR3 region is CASSYFTSWGGDTQYF. Written as DNA, the CDR3 is TGTGCCAGCAGTTACTTTACGAGTTGGGGAGGAGATACGCAGTATTTT.

The chain combines TRBV2 with TRBJ1-2; TRBD1 is a possible D gene (5 bases). Trimming cost V 4 bases and J 0 bases, with 9 bases left between them. Germline-derived CDR1 and CDR2 are SNHLY and FYNNEI. This CDR3 contains 14 residues. CDR3 residues: CASSGQTPNYGYTF. The CDR3 coding sequence is TGTGCCAGCAGTGGACAGACTCCTAACTATGGCTACACCTTC. Using reference TRBV2 and TRBJ1-2 for the parts outside the CDR3, the full variable domain is EPEVTQTPSHQVTQMGQEVILRCVPISNHLYFYWYRQILGQKVEFLVSFYNNEISEKSEIFDDQFSVERPDGSNFTLKIRSTKLEDSAMYFCASSGQTPNYGYTFGSGTRLTVV.

The gene calls are TRBV5-1 and TRBJ1-2; 8 nucleotides agree with TRBD1. Germline CDR1 and CDR2: SGHRS and YFSETQ. After removal of 4 bases from V and 4 bases from J, the junction contained 9 bases not matched to a gene. The CDR3 contains 15 residues. CDR3: CASSGGTGQGYGYTF. In DNA form, the CDR3 reads TGCGCCAGCAGCGGGGGGACAGGACAGGGCTATGGCTACACCTTC.

The V gene is TRBV28, the J gene TRBJ2-1, with TRBD2 identical over 13 bases. In germline, CDR1 is MDHEN, CDR2 SYDVKM. This CDR3 region has 14 residues. Trimming removed 6 bases from V and 8 bases from J; junction bases left unmatched: 4. In DNA, the CDR3 is TGTGCCAGCAGAGGACTAGCGGGAGTCGATGAGCAGTTCTTC. The encoded protein is CASRGLAGVDEQFF.

In this sample, this clone turned up once. The chain uses TRBV28 and TRBJ1-4, with D unclear. Germline CDR1 MDHEN, CDR2 SYDVKM. Deletions cut 7 bases from V and 3 bases from J, with 18 bases between. The CDR3 extends over 16 amino acids. CDR3 sequence reads: CASTVMGRGANEKLFF. The CDR3 coding sequence is TGTGCCAGCACCGTAATGGGGAGAGGAGCTAATGAAAAACTGTTTTTT.

A remark on this clone: Other DNA sequences from this sample encode an identical CDR3 as well. This chain joins TRBV12-3 or TRBV12-4 and TRBJ1-1; D not resolved. CDR3 size: 13 residues. Trimming pared 1 base from V and 1 base from J, leaving 4 bases between. The CDR3 DNA reads TGTGCCAGCAGTTTAGGAGGGAACACTGAAGCTTTCTTT. This encodes CASSLGGNTEAFF.

The gene calls are TRBV19 and TRBJ2-7, with a possible D match to TRBD1 (5 bases). From germline, CDR1 is LNHDA and CDR2 SQIVND (reference sequence). CDR3 length: 15 amino acids. The V gene lost 0 bases and the J gene lost 3 bases, with 12 bases spanning the gap. The CDR3 loop reads CASSIDSRQGYEQYF. Here the CDR3 DNA reads TGTGCCAGTAGTATAGATAGTAGGCAGGGCTACGAGCAGTACTTC.

CDR3 amino acids: CASSASGTEAFF. CDR3 in DNA: TGTGCCAGCAGCGCTAGTGGCACTGAAGCTTTCTTT. The chain combines TRBV9 with TRBJ1-1; no firm D call. V was shortened by 3 bases and J by 4 bases, with 7 bases between the two germline ends. There are 12 residues in the CDR3. Germline lookup yields CDR1 SGDLS and CDR2 YYNGEE.

This chain links TRBV3-1 (or the pseudogene TRBV3-2) with TRBJ1-1, with D possibly being TRBD1 (6 bases). This CDR3 has 16 residues. V shed 4 bases and J shed 4 bases, with 19 bases lying between them. The germline V gene encodes CDR1 LGHDT and CDR2 YNNKEL (reference sequence). CDR3 DNA sequence: TGTGCCAGCAGCCGCCCCTTGGGGGGGCTCGTCACTGAAGCTTTCTTT. It yields the protein CASSRPLGGLVTEAFF.

V usage is TRBV11-3 and J usage is TRBJ2-5; D gene unclear. This CDR3 contains 13 residues. V shed 4 bases and J shed 5 bases, with 11 bases lying between them. The germline gives CDR1 SGHNT, CDR2 YENEEA. CDR3 loop: CASSSEAGETQYF. In nucleotides, the CDR3 is TGTGCCAGCAGCTCCGAAGCTGGGGAGACCCAGTACTTC.

The gene calls are TRBV7-9 and TRBJ2-3; 7 bases align to TRBD1. The junction had 4 bases not matched to a gene; V was cut back by 4 bases and J by 0 bases. Germline CDR1 reads SEHNR; CDR2 reads FQNEAQ (reference sequence). The CDR3 spans 15 residues. CDR3 DNA sequence: TGTGCCAGCAGCTCCCGGGACAGCAGCACAGATACGCAGTATTTT. Its translation is CASSSRDSSTDTQYF. Using reference TRBV7-9 and TRBJ2-3 for the parts outside the CDR3, the full variable domain is DTGVSQNPRHKITKRGQNVTFRCDPISEHNRLYWYRQTLGQGPEFLTYFQNEAQLEKSRLLSDRFSAERPKGSFSTLEIQRTEQGDSAMYLCASSSRDSSTDTQYFGPGTRLTVL.

J is TRBJ1-6 and V is TRBV4-2, with D possibly TRBD1 on 5 matching bases. This CDR3 region has 16 residues. Looked up from germline, CDR1 is LGHNA and CDR2 is YNFKEQ. Trimming cost V 1 base and J 9 bases, with 16 bases left between them. CDR3 nucleotides: TGTGCCAGCAGCCAAGGATGGGGGATGCAGGGTTCACCCCTCCACTTT. This sequence encodes CASSQGWGMQGSPLHF.

The chain links TRBV6-7 to TRBJ2-7; tentatively, D is TRBD1 (8 bases). TRBV6-7 is filed as an ORF, its function uncertain. Trimming removed 5 bases at V and 2 bases at J, with 28 bases between. The CDR3 is 19 residues long. The CDR3 sequence is CASSQTGDQIGRYTYEQYF. CDR3 nucleotides: TGTGCCAGCAGTCAGACAGGGGATCAAATCGGGAGGTATACCTACGAGCAGTACTTC.

The V call is TRBV19, the J call TRBJ2-2; 7 bases map to TRBD1. This CDR3 contains 14 residues. CDR1 is LNHDA and CDR2 is SQIVND in the germline V gene (reference sequence). V gave up 3 bases and J gave up 7 bases; unmatched junction bases: 5. CDR3 residues: CASSIEGAGGELFF. In DNA form, the CDR3 reads TGTGCCAGTAGTATTGAGGGGGCTGGCGGGGAGCTGTTTTTT.

CDR3 residues: CASSLGGSSYNSPLHF. The CDR3 nucleotides are TGTGCCAGCAGCTTGGGAGGAAGCTCCTATAATTCACCCCTCCACTTT. The rearrangement uses TRBV5-4 and TRBJ1-6; D gene ambiguous. The CDR3 has 16 residues. Germline CDR1 SGHNT, CDR2 YYREEE (reference sequence). The germline V and J ends were trimmed by 0 bases and 0 bases, with 7 bases remaining between them. The full variable domain, with the rest looked up from reference TRBV5-4 and TRBJ1-6, is ETGVTQSPTHLIKTRGQQVTLRCSSQSGHNTVSWYQQALGQGPQFIFQYYREEENGRGNFPPRFSGLQFPNYSSELNVNALELDDSALYLCASSLGGSSYNSPLHFGNGTRLTVT.

The rearrangement joins TRBV3-1 (or the pseudogene TRBV3-2) to TRBJ2-1, with TRBD2 matching over 7 bases. Germline V gives CDR1 LGHDT, CDR2 YNNKEL (reference sequence). This CDR3 spans 13 amino acids. The junction had 9 bases not matched to a gene; V was cut back by 8 bases and J by 8 bases. The CDR3 DNA reads as TGTGCCAGCGGGACTACCTATTTGGATGAGCAGTTCTTC. Its translation is CASGTTYLDEQFF.

This sequence joins TRBV27 and TRBJ2-2; 10 bases align to TRBD2. There are 18 residues in the CDR3. Germline V gene sequence: CDR1 MNHEY, CDR2 SMNVEV (reference sequence). Trimming removed 5 bases from V and 0 bases from J; junction bases left unmatched: 9. CDR3 DNA sequence: TGTGCCAGCAGTCCACGACAGACTAGCGGGCCGAACACCGGGGAGCTGTTTTTT. Translation: CASSPRQTSGPNTGELFF.

The V gene is TRBV28, the J gene TRBJ2-1; the match to TRBD2 covers 7 bases. V lost 4 bases, J lost 2 bases, and 11 bases stayed unmatched. Germline CDR1 is MDHEN and CDR2 is SYDVKM. This CDR3 is 17 amino acids long. In nucleotides, the CDR3 is TGTGCCAGCAGTTCACCTTTGGCGGGAGCAGCCTACAATGAGCAGTTCTTC. This gives the protein CASSSPLAGAAYNEQFF.

The V call is TRBV7-6, the J call TRBJ2-3; no firm D call. Trimming stripped 1 base from V and 2 bases from J, with 10 bases between. Germline assignment: CDR1 SGHVS and CDR2 FNYEAQ. CDR3 length: 15 amino acids. The CDR3 reads CASSLVGGYTDTQYF. For the CDR3, the DNA is TGTGCCAGCAGCTTAGTGGGCGGATACACAGATACGCAGTATTTT. Looking up the rest from reference TRBV7-6 and TRBJ2-3 gives the full variable domain: GAGVSQSPRYKVTKRGQDVALRCDPISGHVSLYWYRQALGQGPEFLTYFNYEAQQDKSGLPNDRFSAERPEGSISTLTIQRTEQRDSAMYRCASSLVGGYTDTQYFGPGTRLTVL.

The gene calls are TRBV11-1 and TRBJ2-3; perhaps TRBD1 as D (5 bases). This CDR3 region has 14 residues. The V gene's germline CDR1 is SGHAT and CDR2 FQDESV (reference sequence). The V gene lost 7 bases and the J gene lost 0 bases, with 11 bases spanning the gap. The CDR3 region has the DNA TGTGCCAGCACCAATGGACAAAGCACAGATACGCAGTATTTT. Encoded protein: CASTNGQSTDTQYF.

This clone was picked up one time. The chain employs TRBV11-3 and TRBJ2-1; TRBD1 is a possible D gene (6 bases). The CDR3 is 14 amino acids. V dropped 5 bases and J dropped 8 bases, with 16 bases sitting between them. Germline CDR1 SGHNT, CDR2 YENEEA. The CDR3 protein is CASSPGEEVDEQFF. The CDR3 DNA reads as TGTGCCAGCAGCCCAGGGGAAGAAGTCGATGAGCAGTTCTTC.

J is TRBJ2-1 and V is TRBV4-2, with a possible D match to TRBD1 (6 bases). CDR1 is LGHNA and CDR2 is YNFKEQ in the germline V gene. The V gene lost 3 bases and the J gene lost 10 bases, with 13 bases spanning the gap. CDR3 length: 13 amino acids. In DNA form, the CDR3 reads TGTGCCAGCAGCCAGCCCTCGGACAGCGAGCAGTTCTTC. Its protein is CASSQPSDSEQFF.

The chain is built from TRBV6-5 and TRBJ1-2; D is perhaps TRBD1 (5 bases). CDR1 and CDR2 (germline): MNHEY, SVGAGI. The length of the CDR3 is 15 residues. Trimming left V 0 bases short and J 0 bases short, with 8 bases between. CDR3 residues: CASSYSRAPNYGYTF. CDR3 nucleotide sequence: TGTGCCAGCAGTTACTCCAGGGCCCCTAACTATGGCTACACCTTC.

This clone was counted a single time. The V call is TRBV5-1, the J call TRBJ1-1, with no clear D. Germline CDR1 SGHRS, CDR2 YFSETQ. Trimming removed 0 bases at V and 1 base at J, with 10 bases between. The CDR3 consists of 15 residues. The CDR3 here is CASSLGRERNTEAFF. The CDR3 DNA reads TGCGCCAGCAGCTTGGGTCGGGAGAGGAACACTGAAGCTTTCTTT.